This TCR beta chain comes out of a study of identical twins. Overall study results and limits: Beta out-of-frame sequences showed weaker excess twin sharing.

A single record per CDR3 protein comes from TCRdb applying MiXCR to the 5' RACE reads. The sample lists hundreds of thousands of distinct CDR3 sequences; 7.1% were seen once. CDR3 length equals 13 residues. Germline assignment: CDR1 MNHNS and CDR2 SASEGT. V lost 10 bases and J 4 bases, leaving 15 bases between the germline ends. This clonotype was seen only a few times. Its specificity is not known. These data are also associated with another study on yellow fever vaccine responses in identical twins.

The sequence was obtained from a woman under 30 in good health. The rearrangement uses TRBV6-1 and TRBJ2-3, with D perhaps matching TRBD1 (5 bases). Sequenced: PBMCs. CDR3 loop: CATRTLRADTQYF. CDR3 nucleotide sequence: TGTGCCACCCGGACACTCAGGGCAGATACGCAGTATTTT.